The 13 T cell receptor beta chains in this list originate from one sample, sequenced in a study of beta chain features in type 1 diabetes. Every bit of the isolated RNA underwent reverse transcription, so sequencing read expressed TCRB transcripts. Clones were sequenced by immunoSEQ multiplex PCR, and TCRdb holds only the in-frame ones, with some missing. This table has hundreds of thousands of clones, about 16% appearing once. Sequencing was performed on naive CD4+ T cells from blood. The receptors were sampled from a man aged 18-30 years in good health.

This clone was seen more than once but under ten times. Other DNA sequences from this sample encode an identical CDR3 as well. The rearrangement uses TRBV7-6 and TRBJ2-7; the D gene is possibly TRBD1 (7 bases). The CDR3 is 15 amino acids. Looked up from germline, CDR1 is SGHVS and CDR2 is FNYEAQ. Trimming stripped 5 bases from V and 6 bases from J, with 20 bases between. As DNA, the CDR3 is TGTGCCAGCAGCCTCACGGAGGGGGCCACCAGCGAGCAGTACTTC. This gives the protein CASSLTEGATSEQYF.

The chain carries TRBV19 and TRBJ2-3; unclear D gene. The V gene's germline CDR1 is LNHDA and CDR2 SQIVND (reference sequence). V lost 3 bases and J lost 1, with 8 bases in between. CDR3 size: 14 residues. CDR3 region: CASSIGGGTDTQYF. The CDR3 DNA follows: TGTGCCAGTAGTATTGGTGGCGGCACAGATACGCAGTATTTT.

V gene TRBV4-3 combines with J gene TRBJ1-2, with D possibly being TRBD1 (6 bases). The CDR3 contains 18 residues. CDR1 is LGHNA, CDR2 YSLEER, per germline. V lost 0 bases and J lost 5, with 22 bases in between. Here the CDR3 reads CASSQDLGGRFLGYGYTF. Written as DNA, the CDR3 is TGCGCCAGCAGCCAAGATCTGGGGGGCCGATTTTTGGGGTATGGCTACACCTTC.

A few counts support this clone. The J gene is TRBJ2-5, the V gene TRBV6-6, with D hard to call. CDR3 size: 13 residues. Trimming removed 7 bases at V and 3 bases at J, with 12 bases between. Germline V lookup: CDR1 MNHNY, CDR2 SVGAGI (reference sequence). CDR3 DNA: TGTGCCAGCACCCGTTCACGCGAAGAGACCCAGTACTTC. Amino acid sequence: CASTRSREETQYF.

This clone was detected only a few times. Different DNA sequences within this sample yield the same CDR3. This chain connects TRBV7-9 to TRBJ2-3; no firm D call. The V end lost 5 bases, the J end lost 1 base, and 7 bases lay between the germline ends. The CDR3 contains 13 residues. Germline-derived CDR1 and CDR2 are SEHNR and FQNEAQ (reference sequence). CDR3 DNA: TGTGCCAGCAGCCCCCAAGGCACAGATACGCAGTATTTT. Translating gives CASSPQGTDTQYF.

The CDR3 nucleotides read TGTGCCAGCAGCTCATCAGGGGGGATTAATTCACCCCTCCACTTT. Translation gives CASSSSGGINSPLHF. The chain recombines TRBV7-3 with TRBJ1-6; 7 bases agree with TRBD1. Trimming took 4 bases from V and 6 from J; bases not matched to a gene: 6. The CDR3 length is 15 residues. CDR1 is SGHTA and CDR2 is FQGTGA in the germline V gene.

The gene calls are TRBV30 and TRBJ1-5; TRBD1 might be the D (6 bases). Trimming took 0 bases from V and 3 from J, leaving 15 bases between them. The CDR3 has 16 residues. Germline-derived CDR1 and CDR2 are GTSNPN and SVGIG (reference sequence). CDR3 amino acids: CAWSVGGQGINQPQHF. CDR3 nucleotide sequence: TGTGCCTGGAGTGTGGGGGGGCAGGGAATCAATCAGCCCCAGCATTTT.

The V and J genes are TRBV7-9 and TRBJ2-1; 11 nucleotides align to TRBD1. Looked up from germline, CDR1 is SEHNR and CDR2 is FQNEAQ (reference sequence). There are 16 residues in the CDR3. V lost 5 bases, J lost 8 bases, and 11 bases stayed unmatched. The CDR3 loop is CASSTLGTGGLDEQFF. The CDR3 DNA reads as TGTGCCAGCAGCACCCTCGGGACAGGGGGTCTCGATGAGCAGTTCTTC.

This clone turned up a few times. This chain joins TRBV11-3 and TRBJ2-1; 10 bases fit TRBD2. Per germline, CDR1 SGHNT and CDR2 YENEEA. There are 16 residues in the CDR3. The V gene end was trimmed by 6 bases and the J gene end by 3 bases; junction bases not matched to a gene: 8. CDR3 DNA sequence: TGTGCCAGCAGTAGAGGACTAGCGGTAATCTACAATGAGCAGTTCTTC. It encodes CASSRGLAVIYNEQFF.

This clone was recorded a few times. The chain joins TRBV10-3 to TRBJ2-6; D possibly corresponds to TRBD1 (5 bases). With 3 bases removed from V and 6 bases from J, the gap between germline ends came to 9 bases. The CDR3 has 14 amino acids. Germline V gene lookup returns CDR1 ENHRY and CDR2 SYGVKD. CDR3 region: CAISDRVEANVLTF. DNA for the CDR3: TGTGCCATCAGTGACAGGGTGGAGGCCAACGTCCTGACTTTC.

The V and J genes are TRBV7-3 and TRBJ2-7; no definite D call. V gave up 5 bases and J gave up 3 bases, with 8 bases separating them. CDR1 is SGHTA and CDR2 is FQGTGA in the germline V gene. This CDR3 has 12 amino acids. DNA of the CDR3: TGTGCCAGCAGCCCAAATTTCTACGAGCAGTACTTC. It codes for CASSPNFYEQYF.

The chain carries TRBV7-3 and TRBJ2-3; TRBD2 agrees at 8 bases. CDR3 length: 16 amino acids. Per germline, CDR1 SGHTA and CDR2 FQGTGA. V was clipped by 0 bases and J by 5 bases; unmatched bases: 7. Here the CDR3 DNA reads TGTGCCAGCAGCTTAACCAGCGGGAGAGGACAAGATACGCAGTATTTT. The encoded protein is CASSLTSGRGQDTQYF.

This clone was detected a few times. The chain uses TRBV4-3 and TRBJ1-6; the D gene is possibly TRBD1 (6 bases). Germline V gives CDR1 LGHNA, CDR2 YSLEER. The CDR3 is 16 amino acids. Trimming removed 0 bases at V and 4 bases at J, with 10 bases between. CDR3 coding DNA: TGCGCCAGCAGCCAAGAGCCCAGGGGTTATAATTCACCCCTCCACTTT. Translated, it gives CASSQEPRGYNSPLHF.